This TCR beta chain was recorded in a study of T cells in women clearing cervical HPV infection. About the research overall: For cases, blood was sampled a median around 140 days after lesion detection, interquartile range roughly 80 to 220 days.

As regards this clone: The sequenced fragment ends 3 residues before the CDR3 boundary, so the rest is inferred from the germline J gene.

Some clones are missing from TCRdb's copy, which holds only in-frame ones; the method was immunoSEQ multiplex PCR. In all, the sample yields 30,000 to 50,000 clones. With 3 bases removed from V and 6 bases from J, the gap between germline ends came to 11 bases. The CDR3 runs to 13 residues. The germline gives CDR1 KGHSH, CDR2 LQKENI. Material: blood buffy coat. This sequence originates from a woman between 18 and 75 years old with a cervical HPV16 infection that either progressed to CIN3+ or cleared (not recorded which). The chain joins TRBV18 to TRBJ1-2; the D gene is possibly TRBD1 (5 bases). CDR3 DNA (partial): TGTGCCAGCTCACCTGAGCAGGGCGATGGC. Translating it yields CASSPEQGDG. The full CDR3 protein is CASSPEQGDGYTF.